In this sample, the clone carrying this TCR beta chain turned up a few times. Its antigen is unidentified. Next came a second PCR, run for about 6 to 12 cycles, which used a sample-barcoded 5' primer along with a J-beta primer mix. From the 5' RACE reads, TCRdb called clonotypes with MiXCR, one entry per CDR3 protein. The sample has 450,000 to 700,000 distinct CDR3 sequences, 27% seen once. This record belongs to a study of blood T cells in healthy people across ages. Overall study findings and caveats: Considered underestimates were the diversity estimates obtained from one million T cells.

CDR1 and CDR2 (germline): LNHDA, SQIVND (reference sequence). The CDR3 runs to 15 residues. Trimming left V 5 bases short and J 2 bases short, with 10 bases between. The sequence was collected from a woman in her 70s in good health. Input material: blood. The V call is TRBV19, the J call TRBJ2-6, with no clear D. The CDR3 sequence: CASSRDSAGANVLTF. Here the CDR3 DNA reads TGTGCCAGTAGTCGTGACTCGGCTGGGGCCAACGTCCTGACTTTC.